Following are 26 T cell receptor beta chains from one sample sequenced in a study of glioma-infiltrating T cells. The iRepertoire nested amplicon-rescue multiplex PCR amplified TCR alpha and beta CDR3s from RNA. Using its own MiXCR run on the multiplex PCR reads, TCRdb lists one record per CDR3 protein. The data hold roughly 130,000 distinct CDR3 sequences, with more than 20% observed a single time. The sequenced sample consisted of glioma tissue, nonneoplastic brain tissue, or PBMCs (not recorded which). Receptor source: a human donor with low-grade glioma or glioblastoma, undergoing nonglioma brain surgery, or in good health (not recorded which).

In this sample, this clonotype is medium-sized (0.01 to 0.1%). The chain is built from TRBV6-2 or TRBV6-3 and TRBJ1-1; weak D call: TRBD1 (5 bases). The germline V gene has CDR1 MNHEY and CDR2 SVGEGT. Trimming pared 4 bases from V and 2 bases from J, leaving 8 bases between. The CDR3 covers 13 residues. CDR3 DNA sequence: TGTGCCAGCAGTTGGGACCCCAACACTGAAGCTTTCTTT. Its translation: CASSWDPNTEAFF.

In its sample, this clonotype was seen a few times. The chain combines TRBV7-2 with TRBJ1-5; 9 positions match TRBD1. Looked up from germline, CDR1 is SGHTA and CDR2 is FQGNSA. The CDR3 is made up of 14 amino acids. V shed 5 bases, J shed 3 bases, and the junction held 2 bases outside the gene matches. Here the CDR3 reads CASSRDRDNQPQHF. CDR3 sequence (DNA): TGTGCCAGCAGCCGGGACAGGGACAATCAGCCCCAGCATTTT.

Worth noting for this clonotype: A much larger clonotype is one base distant, so this may be a read error. This chain connects TRBV28 to TRBJ1-2, with 7 nucleotides matching TRBD1. The CDR3 spans 14 residues. V was clipped by 3 bases and J by 6 bases; unmatched bases: 7. In germline, CDR1 is MDHEN, CDR2 SYDVKM. CDR3 in DNA: TGTGCCAGCAGTTTTACAGGGGTGGACCATGGCTACACCTTC. This codes for CASSFTGVDHGYTF.

The gene calls are TRBV7-9 and TRBJ1-6; the D gene is possibly TRBD1 (6 bases). The CDR3 sequence is 16 residues long. Germline CDR1 reads SEHNR; CDR2 reads FQNEAQ (reference sequence). V lost 3 bases and J lost 9, with 18 bases in between. DNA for the CDR3: TGTGCCAGCAGCTTTCAGGGGACATCCTACCGTTCACCCCTCCACTTT. The encoded protein is CASSFQGTSYRSPLHF.

The genes are TRBV7-9 and TRBJ1-1, with D uncertain. The CDR3 totals 13 residues. CDR1 is SEHNR, CDR2 FQNEAQ, per germline (reference sequence). Trimming cost V 4 bases and J 0 bases, with 6 bases left between them. The CDR3 spells CASSSRMNTEAFF. CDR3 coding DNA: TGTGCCAGCAGCTCGAGGATGAACACTGAAGCTTTCTTT.

This clonotype was counted once. A read error may produce the germline difference seen at one junction end. The chain carries TRBV7-2 and TRBJ2-5; 7 bases are shared with TRBD1. Germline loops: CDR1 SGHTA, CDR2 FQGNSA. This CDR3 is built from 14 residues. Here the CDR3 reads CSSSQTTGSETQYF. CDR3 in DNA: TGTTCCAGCAGCCAAACGACAGGGTCAGAGACCCAGTACTTC.

This clonotype was recorded a few times. The chain has TRBV18 and TRBJ1-2, with 7 bases identical to TRBD1. This CDR3 has 17 residues. J lost 6 bases, V lost 3 bases, and 16 bases had no gene match. Germline CDR1 is KGHSH and CDR2 is LQKENI. The CDR3 is CASSPRDTQGGSDGYTF. CDR3 sequence (DNA): TGTGCCAGCTCACCCCGGGACACCCAGGGGGGTTCGGATGGCTACACCTTC.

This clonotype has more than one count but fewer than ten. This chain joins TRBV9 and TRBJ1-3, with D uncertain. Germline V gives CDR1 SGDLS, CDR2 YYNGEE. This CDR3 comprises 14 residues. Deletions cut 2 bases from V and 4 bases from J, with 10 bases between. As DNA, the CDR3 is TGTGCCAGCAGCGTTAAGGCTCCAGGAAACACCATATATTTT. It is translated as CASSVKAPGNTIYF.

This clonotype was detected a few times. The rearrangement links TRBV7-3 to TRBJ1-6; D is unresolved. The germline CDR1 and CDR2 sequences are SGHTA and FQGTGA. The CDR3 has 14 residues. V lost 1 base and J lost 0, with 1 base in between. The CDR3 sequence: CASSLNSYNSPLHF. The CDR3 region has the DNA TGTGCCAGCAGCTTAAACTCCTATAATTCACCCCTCCACTTT.

The chain combines TRBV2 with TRBJ1-2; D is perhaps TRBD1 (5 bases). The CDR3 has 14 amino acids. The V gene lost 2 bases and the J gene lost 6 bases, with 13 bases spanning the gap. The germline gives CDR1 SNHLY, CDR2 FYNNEI. The CDR3 sequence: CASSEQRAGDGYTF. The CDR3 nucleotides read TGTGCCAGCAGTGAACAGCGAGCGGGGGATGGCTACACCTTC.

This clonotype was recorded only once. The chain has TRBV19 and TRBJ2-5; 8 bases fit TRBD1. The J call may be in error: the DNA end matches TRBJ2-1 better. CDR3 size: 14 residues. Germline V gene data show CDR1 as LNHDA and CDR2 as SQIVND (reference sequence). The CDR3 spells CASSKGQVVNEQFF. For the CDR3, the DNA is TGTGCCAGTAGTAAGGGACAGGTTGTAAATGAGCAGTTCTTC.

This clonotype was observed a handful of times. The CDR3 is CSARDQWQRGGQETQYF. For the CDR3, the DNA is TGCAGTGCTAGAGATCAGTGGCAGCGGGGGGGGCAAGAGACCCAGTACTTC. J is TRBJ2-5 and V is TRBV20-1, with TRBD2 matching over 10 bases. V shed 0 bases, J shed 2 bases, and the junction held 9 bases outside the gene matches. Germline assignment: CDR1 DFQATT and CDR2 SNEGSKA (reference sequence). The CDR3 runs to 17 residues.

Only one count was recorded for this clonotype. The V gene is TRBV2, the J gene TRBJ1-1; D not certain. V shed 11 bases and J shed 4 bases, with 14 bases lying between them. There are 12 residues in the CDR3. CDR1 is SNHLY and CDR2 is FYNNEI in the germline V gene. This CDR3 reads CAHLTESTEAFF. In DNA form, the CDR3 reads TGTGCCCACCTGACTGAGAGCACTGAAGCTTTCTTT.

The chain carries TRBV7-2 and TRBJ2-3; no definite D call. Trimming removed 0 bases at V and 4 bases at J, with 11 bases between. The germline V gene has CDR1 SGHTA and CDR2 FQGNSA. The CDR3 length is 15 residues. The CDR3 bases are TGTGCCAGCAGCTTAGCGGTAGGGATAGCAGATACGCAGTATTTT. Protein product: CASSLAVGIADTQYF.

This clonotype was counted between two and nine times. The chain has TRBV24-1 and TRBJ2-1, with no clear D. V lost 0 bases, J lost 5 bases, and 4 bases lay in between. There are 13 residues in the CDR3. Germline CDR1 is KGHDR and CDR2 is SFDVKD. CDR3 sequence: CATSDLIDNEQFF. For the CDR3, the DNA is TGTGCCACCAGTGATTTGATAGACAATGAGCAGTTCTTC.

At least ten counts were recorded for this clonotype. The chain has TRBV7-3 and TRBJ2-7; D perhaps matches TRBD1 (5 bases). The CDR3 has 14 amino acids. V was clipped by 2 bases and J by 3 bases, with 11 bases between them. Looked up from germline, CDR1 is SGHTA and CDR2 is FQGTGA. The CDR3: CASSLLARDYEQYV. The CDR3 nucleotides are TGTGCCAGCAGCTTACTGGCCAGGGACTACGAGCAGTACGTC.

This chain links TRBV15 with TRBJ2-1; D is possibly TRBD1 or TRBD2 (6 bases each). The V and J ends lost 1 base and 5 bases respectively, with 12 bases between them. This CDR3 is 15 amino acids long. The germline gives CDR1 LNHNV, CDR2 YYDKDF (reference sequence). CDR3 DNA: TGTGCCACCAGCAGAGTGGGGGGACACAACAATGAGCAGTTCTTC. Translating gives CATSRVGGHNNEQFF.

The table lists this clonotype with many counts. The V gene is TRBV7-6, the J gene TRBJ1-1, with 8 positions matching TRBD1. The length of the CDR3 is 14 residues. With 5 bases clipped from V and 1 base from J, the junction kept 3 bases outside the gene matches. The germline V gene has CDR1 SGHVS and CDR2 FNYEAQ. CDR3 sequence reads: CASSVGQANTEAFF. The DNA of the CDR3 is TGTGCCAGCAGCGTGGGACAGGCGAACACTGAAGCTTTCTTT.

This clonotype was seen ten or more times. The chain uses TRBV4-1 and TRBJ2-3; TRBD2 matches at 7 bases. Germline values: CDR1 MGHRA, CDR2 YSYEKL. Trimming took 0 bases from V and 3 from J; bases not matched to a gene: 9. CDR3 size: 17 residues. The CDR3 protein is CASSQDGAGFGTDTQYF. Written as DNA, the CDR3 is TGCGCCAGCAGCCAAGATGGAGCGGGGTTCGGTACAGATACGCAGTATTTT.

At least ten counts were recorded for this clonotype. The chain uses TRBV20-1 and TRBJ1-2; TRBD1 might be the D (5 bases). CDR3 size: 13 residues. V was shortened by 5 bases and J by 1 base, with 11 bases between the two germline ends. In germline, CDR1 is DFQATT, CDR2 SNEGSKA (reference sequence). Here the CDR3 reads CSAGEGINYGYTF. The CDR3 DNA is TGCAGTGCTGGGGAGGGGATTAACTATGGCTACACCTTC.

As regards this clonotype: With a much larger clone just one base away, this may be a read error. The chain couples TRBV20-1 to TRBJ1-1; D gene uncertain. CDR3 length equals 11 residues. Germline assignment: CDR1 DFQATT and CDR2 SNEGSKA (reference sequence). The CDR3 loop is CGATLGWSSFF. The DNA of the CDR3 is TGCGGTGCTACCTTGGGGTGGTCTTCTTTCTTT.

V usage is TRBV5-1 and J usage is TRBJ1-1, with D possibly being TRBD1 (5 bases). Germline V gene lookup returns CDR1 SGHRS and CDR2 YFSETQ. With 4 bases removed from V and 0 bases from J, the gap between germline ends came to 16 bases. This CDR3 is built from 16 residues. The CDR3 loop is CASSPALAGMNTEAFF. The CDR3 coding sequence is TGCGCCAGCAGCCCGGCGTTGGCAGGGATGAACACTGAAGCTTTCTTT.

This clonotype has ten or more counts. The rearrangement uses TRBV6-1 and TRBJ2-5, with D unclear. V lost 8 bases and J 5 bases, leaving 24 bases between the germline ends. The CDR3 contains 16 residues. Germline loops: CDR1 MNHNS, CDR2 SASEGT. This CDR3 reads CASSGPLSGPQETQYF. CDR3 DNA: TGTGCCAGCTCGGGTCCACTTAGTGGGCCCCAGGAGACCCAGTACTTC.

In its sample, this clonotype is medium-sized. The chain links TRBV6-1 to TRBJ2-1; no firm D call. The germline V gene encodes CDR1 MNHNS and CDR2 SASEGT. The CDR3 loop spans 11 amino acids. V was pared by 6 bases and J by 6 bases, with 6 bases between. The CDR3 is CASSSSNEQFF. CDR3 coding DNA: TGTGCCAGCAGCTCGAGCAATGAGCAGTTCTTC.

The gene calls are TRBV6-4 and TRBJ2-3, with D unresolved. The germline V gene encodes CDR1 MRHNA and CDR2 SNTAGT. V lost 0 bases, J lost 3 bases, and 4 bases lay in between. CDR3 length: 13 residues. The CDR3 DNA sequence: TGTGCCAGCAGTGACTCAGAGACAGATACGCAGTATTTT. Protein product: CASSDSETDTQYF.

This clonotype was seen ten or more times. This chain uses TRBV28 with TRBJ1-1; D is perhaps TRBD1 (6 bases). The CDR3 loop spans 16 amino acids. Germline V gene lookup returns CDR1 MDHEN and CDR2 SYDVKM. Deletions cut 6 bases from V and 0 bases from J, with 17 bases between. CDR3 residues: CASSHGTQNMNTEAFF. DNA for the CDR3: TGTGCCAGCAGCCACGGGACACAGAACATGAACACTGAAGCTTTCTTT.